These T cell receptor beta chains were read from a single sample in a study of blood T cell repertoires in COVID-19. Assay used: immunoSEQ multiplex PCR; TCRdb lists only in-frame clones, some missing. The sample lists about 310,000 clones, under 90% occurring once. Sequenced sample: peripheral blood. Receptors were obtained from a woman in her 30s with COVID-19, enrolled during active disease. Both conserved end residues are part of each CDR3. A D gene is named only where the DNA matches it firmly. For some rows the clone size is stated as once, few or many, or as a class when expanded; others skip it.

TGTGCCAGCAGCCCCTACCGACAGGGGGGAGATGGCTACACCTTC | CASSPYRQGGDGYTF | TRBJ1-2 | TRBV9 | 15 | TRBD1 | .
TGTGCCAGCAGTTATGGCAGAGGATACCTCATGAACACTGAAGCTTTCTTT | CASSYGRGYLMNTEAFF | TRBJ1-1 | TRBV6-2/TRBV6-3 | 17 | . | .
TGTGCCTGGAGTGTACGGGACAGGGTTTCATGGGAGCAGTTCTTC | CAWSVRDRVSWEQFF | TRBJ2-1 | TRBV30 | 15 | TRBD1 | .
TGTGCCACCAGGACTAGCGGCCACCGAGATGAGCAGTTCTTC | CATRTSGHRDEQFF | TRBJ2-1 | TRBV28 | 14 | TRBD2 | .
TGTGCCAGCAGCCCCCCTCAGGTATCTGAAGCTTTCTTT | CASSPPQVSEAFF | TRBJ1-1 | TRBV3-1/TRBV3-2 | 13 | . | .
TGTGCCAGCACCACTGGGGGGAACTATGGCTACACCTTC | CASTTGGNYGYTF | TRBJ1-2 | TRBV7-9 | 13 | . | .
TGCAGCGTTGAAGGGACAGGACCAAACATTCAGTACTTC | CSVEGTGPNIQYF | TRBJ2-4 | TRBV29-1 | 13 | TRBD1 | .
TGCGCCAGCAGCCCCGCGACTGGAAACACCATATATTTT | CASSPATGNTIYF | TRBJ1-3 | TRBV5-1 | 13 | . | .
TGTGCCAGCAGAGAGCCGGGACACCTATATGGCTACACCTTC | CASREPGHLYGYTF | TRBJ1-2 | TRBV7-9 | 14 | . | .
TGCGCCAGCATGCCAACGGCCGGACAGGTTTACACTGAAGCTTTCTTT | CASMPTAGQVYTEAFF | TRBJ1-1 | TRBV5-1 | 16 | TRBD1 | few
TGCAGCGTTGTTCAGTTAGGGGGCCAGAACTATGGCTACACCTTC | CSVVQLGGQNYGYTF | TRBJ1-2 | TRBV29-1 | 15 | TRBD1 | .
TGTGCCAGTAGTAGGACCGGGATTTACACAGATACGCAGTATTTT | CASSRTGIYTDTQYF | TRBJ2-3 | TRBV19 | 15 | . | .
TGTGCCAGCAGTTTATCTCAAGCGGGGCGCACAGATACGCAGTATTTT | CASSLSQAGRTDTQYF | TRBJ2-3 | TRBV28 | 16 | TRBD2 | .
TGTGCCAGCAGCGTGAGCGGAGGGGATTACGAGCAGTACTTC | CASSVSGGDYEQYF | TRBJ2-7 | TRBV7-2 | 14 | . | .
TGTGCCAGCAGCTTAGATCTGAGCGGGAGGGCCTATGAGCAGTTCTTC | CASSLDLSGRAYEQFF | TRBJ2-1 | TRBV11-2 | 16 | TRBD2 | once
TGTGCCAGCTCATCCGGACTAGCGGACCAAGAGACCCAGTACTTC | CASSSGLADQETQYF | TRBJ2-5 | TRBV18 | 15 | TRBD2 | .
TGTGCCAGCAGAACCCTTCGGCAGGGGGCCTACGAGCAGTACTTC | CASRTLRQGAYEQYF | TRBJ2-7 | TRBV6-5 | 15 | TRBD1 | .
TGTGCCAGCTCACCAACAGGGGGCACAGATACGCAGTATTTT | CASSPTGGTDTQYF | TRBJ2-3 | TRBV18 | 14 | TRBD1 | .
TGCGCCAGCAGCGTACAGGGGGCGCATGATTCACCCCTCCACTTT | CASSVQGAHDSPLHF | TRBJ1-6 | TRBV5-1 | 15 | TRBD1 | .
TGTGCCTGGACCAGGGTCATTGGTGATACGCAGTATTTT | CAWTRVIGDTQYF | TRBJ2-3 | TRBV30 | 13 | . | .
TGTGCCAGCAGTCCAAGCTCAGAGACCCAGTACTTC | CASSPSSETQYF | TRBJ2-5 | TRBV12-3/TRBV12-4 | 12 | . | .
TGTGCCAGCACGACCGGGACAGGGGGGTGGTATGGCTACACCTTC | CASTTGTGGWYGYTF | TRBJ1-2 | TRBV2 | 15 | TRBD1 | .
TGTGCCAGCAGTGGACAGGGGGATTTTGGAGAGCAGTACTTC | CASSGQGDFGEQYF | TRBJ2-7 | TRBV7-9 | 14 | TRBD1 | .
TGTGCCAGTAGGACCCTGACTAGCGGGTTATACACCGGGGAGCTGTTTTTT | CASRTLTSGLYTGELFF | TRBJ2-2 | TRBV19 | 17 | TRBD2 | .
TGTGCCACCAGTGATTGGAATAGCGGGAACAATGAGCAGTTCTTC | CATSDWNSGNNEQFF | TRBJ2-1 | TRBV24-1 | 15 | TRBD2 | .
TGTGCCAGCAGTTATACACCGATTCAGGGACAGCCCCAGCATTTT | CASSYTPIQGQPQHF | TRBJ1-5 | TRBV5-5 | 15 | . | .
TGTGCCAGTAGTGGTACAGAGCAAGAGACCCAGTACTTC | CASSGTEQETQYF | TRBJ2-5 | TRBV19 | 13 | . | .